This T cell receptor (beta chain) came from a study of identical twins. Study results and limitations: Conclusions came from cross-sectional statistical analysis, not from following the same donors. Cord blood beta clonotypes present at high abundance carried fewer insertions; no such pattern appeared in memory repertoires.

The CDR3 totals 15 residues. The ends lost 2 bases at V and 6 bases at J; junction bases unmatched: 7. TCRdb itself ran the 5' RACE reads through MiXCR, one entry per CDR3 protein. The data show approximately 500,000 distinct CDR3 sequences, roughly a quarter seen once. As for this clonotype: What it binds is not known.

This same sample was also part of a study on T cells expressing NK-cell markers.

The chain carries TRBV12-3 or TRBV12-4 and TRBJ1-1, with 9 bases identical to TRBD1. The origin of this receptor is a young woman in good health. Sequencing was performed on CD4+ T cells sorted from blood. The CDR3 sequence is CASSLLGQGFSEAFF. In DNA, the CDR3 is TGTGCCAGCAGTTTACTCGGACAGGGGTTTTCTGAAGCTTTCTTT.